This entry describes one TCR beta chain. Its matching antigen is unknown. Germline V CDR1 and CDR2: DFQATT, SNEGSKA (reference sequence). The ends were cut back, 2 bases at V and 1 base at J, with 14 bases in the middle. This CDR3 has 15 amino acids. This specimen comes from a study of response to subunit inactivated influenza vaccine. Study-wide points: Few new T cells, the authors suggested, are recruited by each seasonal influenza vaccination.

TCRdb itself ran the RT-PCR reads through MiXCR, one entry per CDR3 protein. This table has approximately 310,000 distinct CDR3 sequences, 21% appearing once. The source was PBMCs from blood, collected about 20 months after vaccination. The V and J genes are TRBV20-1 and TRBJ2-5; possible D gene TRBD2, 6 bases. This receptor was identified in a man in his fifties or sixties who received an inactivated influenza vaccine. The CDR3 sequence: CSARPTWDFQETQYF. For the CDR3, the DNA is TGCAGTGCTAGACCCACTTGGGACTTCCAAGAGACCCAGTACTTC.